This TCR beta chain came from a study of T-cell reconstitution after alpha-beta-depleted transplantation in children. The J segment lost 1 base and the V segment lost 5 bases, leaving 8 bases of the junction unmatched. The CDR3 covers 16 residues. Preparation of the TCRbeta library was carried out with unique molecular identifiers. TCRdb called the PCR reads again in MiXCR, with one record for every CDR3 protein. Of more than 250,000 distinct CDR3 sequences listed, about a tenth are singletons. There are a few counts of this clonotype. The sample in question was PBMCs from the stem cell graft donor, obtained from the stem cell graft. The chain is built from TRBV12-3 or TRBV12-4 and TRBJ1-2; 9 nucleotides line up with TRBD1. The receptor was derived from a human donor who donated a stem cell graft to a child with SCID. This CDR3 is CASSRTGQGFNYGYTF. DNA of the CDR3: TGTGCCAGCAGTCGAACGGGACAGGGATTTAACTATGGCTACACCTTC.